This T cell receptor beta chain was sequenced during a study of T cells in Graves' hyperthyroidism and ophthalmopathy. J lost 7 bases, V lost 3 bases, and 14 bases had no gene match. CDR1 and CDR2 (germline): MDHEN, SYDVKM. This CDR3 has 16 residues. This clonotype was observed many times. The antigen remains unidentified. Study-wide results and caveats: Most clonotypes expanded in thyroid above 0.001 were likewise present in blood.

The TCR beta CDR3 regions underwent amplification using RNA transcripts as the source. First-round RT-PCR targeting the TCR CDR3 was performed with the HTBI primer set. MiXCR, applied by TCRdb to the multiplex PCR reads, yields one record per CDR3 protein. The repertoire includes around 340,000 distinct CDR3 sequences, approximately 17% of them detected once, and 34% sits in the top ten. The sample was blood. This clonotype was sampled from a woman aged 30 to 39 with Graves' hyperthyroidism that later progressed to Graves' ophthalmopathy. The chain recombines TRBV28 with TRBJ2-7; TRBD1 aligns across 8 bases. The CDR3 sequence: CASSFFTGTGANEQYF. In DNA form, the CDR3 reads TGTGCCAGCAGTTTTTTTACCGGGACAGGCGCTAATGAGCAGTACTTC. The full variable domain, in which reference TRBV28 and TRBJ2-7 provide the parts outside the CDR3, is DVKVTQSSRYLVKRTGEKVFLECVQDMDHENMFWYRQDPGLGLRLIYFSYDVKMKEKGDIPEGYSVSREKKERFSLILESASTNQTSMYLCASSFFTGTGANEQYFGPGTRLTVT.